This is a list of T cell receptor beta chains from one sample in a study of T cell responses to AZD1222 COVID-19 vaccine. Data came from immunoSEQ multiplex PCR; TCRdb stores just in-frame clones and leaves some out. The sample lists 180,000 or so clones; approximately 91% were seen once. The material was peripheral blood, obtained 28 days after the second AZD1222 dose. All receptors derive from an adult who received the AZD1222 COVID-19 vaccine. Both conserved end residues are part of each CDR3. The D gene is left open where the match is weak. Size tells how often a clone was seen (once, few, many) or the class of an expanded clone, and some rows leave it out.

d_call,j_call,v_call,clone_size,cdr3_nt,cdr3_aa
-,TRBJ1-2,TRBV12-3/TRBV12-4,-,TGTGCCAGCAGTTTAGGGTGGTTTGGCTACACCTTC,CASSLGWFGYTF
-,TRBJ2-7,TRBV9,-,TGTGCCAGCAGCGCAGGGACCCCGGTAGGGTCCAACGAGCAGTACTTC,CASSAGTPVGSNEQYF
TRBD1,TRBJ1-6,TRBV4-1,-,TGCGCCAGCAGCCCCCGACAGGGAATGGAAAATTCACCCCTCCACTTT,CASSPRQGMENSPLHF
-,TRBJ2-3,TRBV18,once,TGTGCCAGCTCACCACGGTCAGCCACAGATACGCAGTATTTT,CASSPRSATDTQYF
-,TRBJ1-1,TRBV18,-,TGTGCCAGCTCACCCGACGTGGGGCCTGAAGCTTTCTTT,CASSPDVGPEAFF
-,TRBJ1-2,TRBV7-9,-,TGTGCCAGCAGGGAGGGGGTTGGCTACACCTTC,CASREGVGYTF
-,TRBJ1-6,TRBV7-9,-,TGTGCCAGCAGCACACGGCAGGGTGGTTCACCCCTCCACTTT,CASSTRQGGSPLHF
-,TRBJ1-2,TRBV7-9,-,TGTGCCAGCAGCTTAGGGGACGGTGGCTACACCTTC,CASSLGDGGYTF
-,TRBJ2-7,TRBV9,-,TGTGCCAGCAGCCCAGGCCAGGGGCGGCCCTACGAGCAGTACTTC,CASSPGQGRPYEQYF
-,TRBJ1-3,TRBV27,-,TGTGCCGTCGGAGAGGCGAGGGCTGGAAACACCATATATTTT,CAVGEARAGNTIYF
-,TRBJ1-5,TRBV19,once,TGTGCCAGTAGTGGGGGTGGCAGACCTAGCAATCAGCCCCAGCATTTT,CASSGGGRPSNQPQHF
TRBD1,TRBJ2-2,TRBV6-1,-,TGTGCCAGCAGTGAGGTGGACAGGGGGTCGACCGGGGAGCTGTTTTTT,CASSEVDRGSTGELFF
-,TRBJ1-1,TRBV5-1,-,TGCGCCAGCAGCTTGGTGGACGGGGCTCGAGACACTGAAGCTTTCTTT,CASSLVDGARDTEAFF
-,TRBJ2-5,TRBV4-1,-,TGCGCCAGCAGCCAAGGAGAACGGGGAGAGACCCAGTACTTC,CASSQGERGETQYF
-,TRBJ2-7,TRBV9,-,TGTGCCAGCAGCCTTCACCGGGACTCTTCTTACGAGCAGTACTTC,CASSLHRDSSYEQYF
TRBD2,TRBJ2-1,TRBV5-1,-,TGCGCCAGCAGCCTGAGGGACTATAAGGGCAATGAGCAGTTCTTC,CASSLRDYKGNEQFF
TRBD2,TRBJ2-7,TRBV5-1,-,TGCGCCAGCAGCTTCTTGACTAGCGGGGGTGACGGTGCCTACGAGCAGTACTTC,CASSFLTSGGDGAYEQYF
TRBD1,TRBJ1-4,TRBV3-1/TRBV3-2,-,TGTGCCAGCAGCCAAGACAGATACCGGGACAGTTCAACTAATGAAAAACTGTTTTTT,CASSQDRYRDSSTNEKLFF
-,TRBJ1-4,TRBV4-1,-,TGCGCCAGCAGCCAAGGTTGGGCAGAAAATGAAAAACTGTTTTTT,CASSQGWAENEKLFF
TRBD2,TRBJ2-3,TRBV11-3,-,TGTGCCAGCAGCGTTAGGGGTGGGGAGCGGGGAACGCAGTATTTT,CASSVRGGERGTQYF